This TCR beta chain is drawn from a study of blood T cell repertoires in COVID-19. In the study overall: Sources were T cells, B-cell-depleted T cells, or PBMCs; the material itself was cDNA or gDNA.

Here immunoSEQ multiplex PCR was the method, and the copy in TCRdb shows in-frame clones only, minus some. Among some 180,000 clones listed, more than 70% were seen once. The CDR3 runs to 15 residues. Germline CDR1 SEHNR, CDR2 FQNEAQ (reference sequence). V lost 5 bases, J lost 4 bases, and 17 bases lay in between. The specimen sequenced was PBMCs or T cells enriched from blood (not recorded which). This clonotype was sampled from a man in his forties or fifties who had recovered from COVID-19. The chain couples TRBV7-9 to TRBJ2-5; a possible D gene is TRBD2 (6 bases). The CDR3 sequence: CASSPGVQGRETQYF. The CDR3 DNA reads as TGTGCCAGCAGCCCGGGGGTCCAAGGCAGAGAGACCCAGTACTTC. Variable domain in full (rest from reference TRBV7-9 and TRBJ2-5): DTGVSQNPRHKITKRGQNVTFRCDPISEHNRLYWYRQTLGQGPEFLTYFQNEAQLEKSRLLSDRFSAERPKGSFSTLEIQRTEQGDSAMYLCASSPGVQGRETQYFGPGTRLLVL.